This TCR beta chain was observed in a study of T cells in Graves' hyperthyroidism and ophthalmopathy. The germline CDR1 and CDR2 sequences are GTSNPN and SVGIG (reference sequence). CDR3 length: 11 amino acids. Deletions cut 7 bases from V and 5 bases from J, with 11 bases between. What was amplified from RNA transcripts were TCR beta CDR3 regions. The study used the HTBI primer set for a first-round RT-PCR of the TCR CDR3. TCRdb ran MiXCR on the multiplex PCR reads and lists one entry per CDR3 protein. Of 300,000 to 450,000 distinct CDR3 sequences in the sample, roughly 25% are singletons; the top ten hold 73%.

The source of this sequence is a man in his fifties or sixties with Graves' hyperthyroidism. The chain uses TRBV30 and TRBJ1-1, with D uncertain. Sequencing input: blood. The CDR3 DNA follows: TGTGCCTTGGCTAGGAGAACTGAAGCTTTCTTT. Translated, it gives CALARRTEAFF.